These T cell receptor beta chains were read from a single sample in a study of type 1 and type 2 diabetes patients. Via MiXCR, TCRdb re-called the multiplex PCR reads, giving one row per CDR3 protein. The table lists about 270,000 distinct CDR3 sequences, roughly 48% of them singletons. Sequencing used peripheral blood mononuclear cells (PBMCs). The source is a young man with type 2 diabetes. CDR3s include the opening cysteine and the closing phenylalanine or tryptophan. The order of the fields is V gene, J gene, clone size, D gene, CDR3 protein, CDR3 DNA. The D gene is left open where the match is weak. Clone size is shown for a subset of rows, as once, few, many or a class of expanded clone.

>TRBV7-2|TRBJ2-2|-|-
CASSHTNTGELFF
TGCGCCAGCAGCCACACGAACACCGGGGAGCTGTTTTTT
>TRBV15|TRBJ1-2|-|TRBD1
CATSRDRGGQGFDYGYTF
TGTGCCACCAGCAGAGATCGCGGGGGACAGGGGTTCGACTATGGCTACACCTTC
>TRBV4-1|TRBJ2-1|few|-
CASSQGSSVHNEQFF
TGCGCCAGCAGCCAAGGTTCTAGCGTGCACAATGAGCAGTTCTTC
>TRBV7-7|TRBJ2-2|few|TRBD1
CASSLGTGGSGELFF
TGTGCCAGCAGCTTGGGGACAGGGGGTTCCGGGGAGCTGTTTTTT
>TRBV29-1|TRBJ2-7|few|-
CSVETLLGQYF
TGCAGCGTAGAGACCTTACTTGGCCAGTACTTC
>TRBV25-1|TRBJ2-6|-|-
CASSERAGASSGANVLTF
TGTGCCAGCAGTGAAAGGGCAGGGGCGAGCTCTGGGGCCAACGTCCTGACTTTC
>TRBV7-9|TRBJ1-2|-|-
CASSFVTSNYGYTF
TGTGCCAGCAGCTTTGTGACTTCTAACTATGGCTACACCTTC
>TRBV5-5|TRBJ2-7|-|TRBD1
CASSQQGAYITYEQYF
TGTGCCAGCAGCCAACAGGGGGCGTATATCACCTACGAGCAGTACTTC
>TRBV19|TRBJ2-7|few|-
CASSITLTGHEQYF
TGTGCCAGTAGTATTACCCTTACGGGACACGAGCAGTACTTC
>TRBV28|TRBJ1-1|-|-
CASSFLTGGNTEAFF
TGTGCCAGCAGTTTTCTGACAGGAGGGAACACTGAAGCTTTCTTT
>TRBV27|TRBJ2-3|-|-
CASSLGRRDGVDTQYF
TGTGCCAGCAGTTTAGGCAGGAGAGACGGGGTAGATACGCAGTATTTT
>TRBV13|TRBJ2-7|-|-
CASRGARYEQYF
TGTGCCAGCAGGGGGGCCAGGTACGAGCAGTACTTC
>TRBV4-2|TRBJ2-1|-|-
CASSQVGFEQFF
TGTGCCAGCAGCCAAGTGGGATTCGAGCAGTTCTTC
>TRBV2|TRBJ2-3|-|-
CASSAGGTTDTQYF
TGTGCCAGCAGTGCTGGGGGGACGACAGATACGCAGTATTTT
>TRBV15|TRBJ2-1|few|-
CATSSPRSKSNEQFF
TGTGCCACCAGCAGCCCTCGTAGTAAATCCAATGAGCAGTTCTTC
>TRBV9|TRBJ2-3|few|-
CASSVYDSDTQYF
TGTGCCAGCAGCGTATATGATTCAGATACGCAGTATTTT
>TRBV7-8|TRBJ2-6|many|-
CASSLGLSGANVLTF
TGTGCCAGCAGCCTAGGGCTCTCCGGGGCCAACGTCCTGACTTTC
>TRBV19|TRBJ1-1|-|-
CASSINGRTNTEAFF
TGTGCCAGTAGTATAAACGGCCGGACGAACACTGAAGCTTTCTTT
>TRBV2|TRBJ2-6|-|TRBD2
CASSGGGVAGANVLTF
TGTGCCAGCAGTGGTGGGGGGGTGGCTGGGGCCAACGTCCTGACTTTC
>TRBV9|TRBJ1-2|-|-
CASSQNYGYTF
TGTGCCAGCAGCCAGAACTATGGCTACACCTTC
>TRBV19|TRBJ1-1|few|-
CASTHGGGNTEAFF
TGTGCCAGTACCCATGGGGGTGGGAACACTGAAGCTTTCTTT
>TRBV10-1|TRBJ2-1|-|TRBD1
CASSEIGTGKNEQFF
TGTGCCAGCAGTGAAATAGGGACAGGGAAGAATGAGCAGTTCTTC
>TRBV13|TRBJ2-1|-|-
CASSLGPSEGEQFF
TGTGCCAGCAGCTTAGGTCCCAGCGAGGGTGAGCAGTTCTTC
>TRBV4-1|TRBJ2-7|-|-
CASSQTLGGTENEQYF
TGCGCCAGCAGCCAAACCCTGGGGGGGACAGAAAACGAGCAGTACTTC
>TRBV7-2|TRBJ1-4|-|-
CASSRGDSATNEKLFF
TGCGCCAGCAGCCGGGGTGACAGTGCAACTAATGAAAAACTGTTTTTT
>TRBV6-5|TRBJ1-1|few|-
CASSYSGQRVTEAFF
TGTGCCAGCAGTTACTCTGGACAGCGGGTCACTGAAGCTTTCTTT